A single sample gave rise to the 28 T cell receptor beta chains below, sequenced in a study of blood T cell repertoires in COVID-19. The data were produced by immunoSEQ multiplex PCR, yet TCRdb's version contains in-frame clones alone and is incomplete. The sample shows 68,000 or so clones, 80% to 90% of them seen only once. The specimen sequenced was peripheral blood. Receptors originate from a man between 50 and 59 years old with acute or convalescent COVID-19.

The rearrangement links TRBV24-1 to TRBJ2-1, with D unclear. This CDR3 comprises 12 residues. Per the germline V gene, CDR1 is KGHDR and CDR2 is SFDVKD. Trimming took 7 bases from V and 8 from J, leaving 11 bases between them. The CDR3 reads CATSTVLDEQFF. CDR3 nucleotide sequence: TGTGCCACCAGCACGGTTCTGGATGAGCAGTTCTTC.

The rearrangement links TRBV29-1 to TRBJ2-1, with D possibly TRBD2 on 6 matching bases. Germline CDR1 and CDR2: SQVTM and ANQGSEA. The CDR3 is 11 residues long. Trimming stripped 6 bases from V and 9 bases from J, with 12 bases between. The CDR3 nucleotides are TGCAGCGTGCGAGCGGGTGGTGAGCAGTTCTTC. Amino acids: CSVRAGGEQFF.

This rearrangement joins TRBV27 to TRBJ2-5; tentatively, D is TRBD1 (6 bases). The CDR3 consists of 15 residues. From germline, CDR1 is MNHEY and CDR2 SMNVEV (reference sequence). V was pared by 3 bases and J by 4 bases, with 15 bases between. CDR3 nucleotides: TGTGCCAGCAGTTTCGGGCAGGGGACACGAGAGACCCAGTACTTC. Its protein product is CASSFGQGTRETQYF.

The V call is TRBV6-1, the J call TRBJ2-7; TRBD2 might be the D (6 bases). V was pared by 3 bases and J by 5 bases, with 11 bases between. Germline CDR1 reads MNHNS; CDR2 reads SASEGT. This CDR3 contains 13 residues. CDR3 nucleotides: TGTGCCAGCAGTGAGGCTAGCGAGCACGAGCAGTACGTC. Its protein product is CASSEASEHEQYV.

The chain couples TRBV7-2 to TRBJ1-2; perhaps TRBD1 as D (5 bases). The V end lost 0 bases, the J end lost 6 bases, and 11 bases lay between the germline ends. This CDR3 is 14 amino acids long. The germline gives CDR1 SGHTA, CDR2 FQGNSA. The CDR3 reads CASSLAGGSNGYTF. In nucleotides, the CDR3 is TGTGCCAGCAGCTTAGCCGGGGGTTCAAATGGCTACACCTTC.

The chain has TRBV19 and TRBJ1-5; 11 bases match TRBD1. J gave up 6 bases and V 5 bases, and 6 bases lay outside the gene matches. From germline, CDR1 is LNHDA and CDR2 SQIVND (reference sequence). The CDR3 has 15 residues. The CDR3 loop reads CASSPGQGGVQPQHF. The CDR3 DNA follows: TGTGCCAGTAGTCCGGGACAGGGGGGGGTTCAGCCCCAGCATTTT.

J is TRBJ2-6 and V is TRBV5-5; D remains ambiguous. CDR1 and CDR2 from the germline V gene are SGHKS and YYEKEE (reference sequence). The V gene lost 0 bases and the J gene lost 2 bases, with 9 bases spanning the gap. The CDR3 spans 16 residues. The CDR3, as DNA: TGTGCCAGCAGCTTGGTTTCATCAGCTGGGGCCAACGTCCTGACTTTC. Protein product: CASSLVSSAGANVLTF.

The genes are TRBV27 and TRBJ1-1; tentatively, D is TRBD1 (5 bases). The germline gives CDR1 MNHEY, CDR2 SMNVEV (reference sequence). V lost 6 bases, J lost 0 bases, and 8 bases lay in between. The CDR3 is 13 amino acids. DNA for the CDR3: TGTGCCAGCAGCATGACAGTGAACACTGAAGCTTTCTTT. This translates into CASSMTVNTEAFF.

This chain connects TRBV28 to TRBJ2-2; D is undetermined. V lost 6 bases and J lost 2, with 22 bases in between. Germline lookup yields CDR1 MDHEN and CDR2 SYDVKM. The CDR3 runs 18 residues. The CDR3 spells CASSPLVFRSTNTGELFF. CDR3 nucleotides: TGTGCCAGCAGCCCCTTGGTGTTCCGTAGCACAAACACCGGGGAGCTGTTTTTT. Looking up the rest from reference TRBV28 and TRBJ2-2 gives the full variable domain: DVKVTQSSRYLVKRTGEKVFLECVQDMDHENMFWYRQDPGLGLRLIYFSYDVKMKEKGDIPEGYSVSREKKERFSLILESASTNQTSMYLCASSPLVFRSTNTGELFFGEGSRLTVL.

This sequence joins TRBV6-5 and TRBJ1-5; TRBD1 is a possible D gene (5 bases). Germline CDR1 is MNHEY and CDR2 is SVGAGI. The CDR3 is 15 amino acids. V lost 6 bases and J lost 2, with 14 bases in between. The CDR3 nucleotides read TGTGCCAGCAGGTGGACACACGGAGGCAATCAGCCCCAGCATTTT. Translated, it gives CASRWTHGGNQPQHF.

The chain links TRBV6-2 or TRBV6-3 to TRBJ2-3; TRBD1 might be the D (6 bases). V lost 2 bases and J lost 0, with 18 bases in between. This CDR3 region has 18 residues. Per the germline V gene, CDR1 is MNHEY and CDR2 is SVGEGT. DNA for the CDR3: TGTGCCAGCAGTTACAACGTCAGGGGTGTAACTAGCACAGATACGCAGTATTTT. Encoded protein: CASSYNVRGVTSTDTQYF.

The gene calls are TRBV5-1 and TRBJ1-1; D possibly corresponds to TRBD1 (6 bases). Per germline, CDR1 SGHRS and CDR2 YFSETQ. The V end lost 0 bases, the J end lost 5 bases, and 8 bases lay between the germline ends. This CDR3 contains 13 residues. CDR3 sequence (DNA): TGCGCCAGCAGCTTGGGGACAGAGACTGAAGCTTTCTTT. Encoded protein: CASSLGTETEAFF. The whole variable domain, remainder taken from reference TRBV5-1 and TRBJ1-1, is KAGVTQTPRYLIKTRGQQVTLSCSPISGHRSVSWYQQTPGQGLQFLFEYFSETQRNKGNFPGRFSGRQFSNSRSEMNVSTLELGDSALYLCASSLGTETEAFFGQGTRLTVV.

For the CDR3, the DNA is TGTGCCAGCAGCCCGGTAGTCGGTCCGAACACTGAAGCTTTCTTT. As protein: CASSPVVGPNTEAFF. The chain recombines TRBV6-5 with TRBJ1-1; D is unclear. This CDR3 is 15 amino acids long. V was shortened by 6 bases and J by 1 base, with 15 bases between the two germline ends. CDR1 MNHEY and CDR2 SVGAGI come from the germline V gene.

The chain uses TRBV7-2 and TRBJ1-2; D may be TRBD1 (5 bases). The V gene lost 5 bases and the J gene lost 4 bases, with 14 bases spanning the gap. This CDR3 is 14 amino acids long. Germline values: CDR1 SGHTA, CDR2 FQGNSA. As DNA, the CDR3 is TGTGCCAGCAGCGCACGGGGGGAACTCTATGGCTACACCTTC. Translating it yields CASSARGELYGYTF.

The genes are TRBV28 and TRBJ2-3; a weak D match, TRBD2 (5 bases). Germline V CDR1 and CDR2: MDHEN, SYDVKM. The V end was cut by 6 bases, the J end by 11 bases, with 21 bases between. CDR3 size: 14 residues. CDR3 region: CASRPIGLTLLQYF. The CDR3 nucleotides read TGTGCCAGCAGACCCATCGGACTGACTCTCTTGCAGTATTTT.

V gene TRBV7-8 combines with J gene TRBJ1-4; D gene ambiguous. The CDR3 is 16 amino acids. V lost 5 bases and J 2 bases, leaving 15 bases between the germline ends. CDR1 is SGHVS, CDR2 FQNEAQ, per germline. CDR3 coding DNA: TGTGCCAGCAGCCCGGACTTCAGTTCCACTAATGAAAAACTGTTTTTT. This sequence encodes CASSPDFSSTNEKLFF.

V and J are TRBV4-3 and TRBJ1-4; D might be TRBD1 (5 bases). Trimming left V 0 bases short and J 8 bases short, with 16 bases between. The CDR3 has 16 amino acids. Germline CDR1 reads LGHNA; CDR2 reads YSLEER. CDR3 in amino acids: CASSQDMGRVGEKLFF. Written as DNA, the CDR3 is TGCGCCAGCAGCCAAGATATGGGCAGGGTCGGCGAAAAACTGTTTTTT.

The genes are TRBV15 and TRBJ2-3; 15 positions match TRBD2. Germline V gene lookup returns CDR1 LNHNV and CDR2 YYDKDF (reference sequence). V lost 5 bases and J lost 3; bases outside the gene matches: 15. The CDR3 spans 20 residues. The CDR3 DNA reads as TGTGCCACCAGCTCTAGGACTAGCGGGAGGGCCAGTCGATTAACAGATACGCAGTATTTT. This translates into CATSSRTSGRASRLTDTQYF.

CDR3 in amino acids: CASRAGNQPQHF. CDR3 in DNA: TGTGCCAGCAGAGCGGGCAATCAGCCCCAGCATTTT. V gene TRBV12-3 or TRBV12-4 combines with J gene TRBJ1-5, with no clear D. The V and J ends lost 6 bases and 2 bases respectively, with 5 bases between them. CDR3 length: 12 residues.

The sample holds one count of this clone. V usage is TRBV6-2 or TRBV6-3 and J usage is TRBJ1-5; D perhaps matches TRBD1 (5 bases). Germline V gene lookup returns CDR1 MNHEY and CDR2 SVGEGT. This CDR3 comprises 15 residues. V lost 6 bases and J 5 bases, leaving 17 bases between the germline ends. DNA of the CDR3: TGTGCCAGCAGCAGTTCCACAGGATCTGATCAGCCCCAGCATTTT. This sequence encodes CASSSSTGSDQPQHF.

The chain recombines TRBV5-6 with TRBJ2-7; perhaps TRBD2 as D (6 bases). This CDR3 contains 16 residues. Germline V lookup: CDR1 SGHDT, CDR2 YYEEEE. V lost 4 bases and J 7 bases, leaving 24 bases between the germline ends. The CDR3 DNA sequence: TGTGCCAGCAGCAGCCCCCCAGGACGGAGGGCCGGGGAGCAGTACGTC. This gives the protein CASSSPPGRRAGEQYV.

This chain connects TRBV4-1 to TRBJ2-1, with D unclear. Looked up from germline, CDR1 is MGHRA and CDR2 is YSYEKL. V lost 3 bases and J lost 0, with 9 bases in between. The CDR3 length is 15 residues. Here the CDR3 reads CASSHLPSSYNEQFF. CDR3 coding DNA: TGCGCCAGCAGCCACCTCCCGAGCTCCTACAATGAGCAGTTCTTC.

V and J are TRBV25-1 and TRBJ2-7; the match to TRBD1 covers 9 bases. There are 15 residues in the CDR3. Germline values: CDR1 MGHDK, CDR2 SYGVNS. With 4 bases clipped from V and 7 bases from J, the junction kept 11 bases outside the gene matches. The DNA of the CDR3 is TGTGCCAGCAGTGGGTGGTCGGGACAGGGCTATGAGCAGTACGTC. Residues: CASSGWSGQGYEQYV.

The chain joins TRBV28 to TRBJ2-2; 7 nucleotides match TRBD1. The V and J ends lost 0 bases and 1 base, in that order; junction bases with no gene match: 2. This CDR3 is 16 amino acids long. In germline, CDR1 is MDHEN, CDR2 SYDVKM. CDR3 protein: CASSLWRTGNTGELFF. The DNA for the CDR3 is TGTGCCAGCAGTTTATGGAGGACAGGGAACACCGGGGAGCTGTTTTTT.

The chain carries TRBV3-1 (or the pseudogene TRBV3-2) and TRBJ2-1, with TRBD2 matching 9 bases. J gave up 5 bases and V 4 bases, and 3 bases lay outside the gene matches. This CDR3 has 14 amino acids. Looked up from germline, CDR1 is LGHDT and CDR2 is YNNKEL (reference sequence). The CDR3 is CASSPLAGDNEQFF. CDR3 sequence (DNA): TGTGCCAGCAGCCCGTTAGCGGGAGACAATGAGCAGTTCTTC.

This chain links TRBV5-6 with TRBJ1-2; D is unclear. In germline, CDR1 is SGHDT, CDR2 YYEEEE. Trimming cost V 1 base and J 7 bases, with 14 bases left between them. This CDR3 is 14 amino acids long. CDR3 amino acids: CASSLFQVLVGYTF. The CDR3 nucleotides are TGTGCCAGCAGCTTGTTCCAGGTTCTCGTTGGCTACACCTTC.

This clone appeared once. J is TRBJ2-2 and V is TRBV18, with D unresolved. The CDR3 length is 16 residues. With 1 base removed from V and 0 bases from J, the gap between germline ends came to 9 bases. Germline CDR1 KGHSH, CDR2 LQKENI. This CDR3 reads CASSPRQPANTGELFF. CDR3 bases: TGTGCCAGCTCACCACGGCAACCCGCGAACACCGGGGAGCTGTTTTTT.

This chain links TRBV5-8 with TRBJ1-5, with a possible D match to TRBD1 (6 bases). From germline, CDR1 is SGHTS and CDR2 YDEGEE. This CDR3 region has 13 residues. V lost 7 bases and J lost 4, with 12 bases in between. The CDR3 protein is CASPQGLNQPQHF. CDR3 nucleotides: TGTGCCAGCCCACAGGGTTTAAATCAGCCCCAGCATTTT.